What follows describes a single TCR beta chain. Germline values: CDR1 SGDLS, CDR2 YYNGEE. V was clipped by 9 bases and J by 5 bases, with 23 bases between them. The CDR3 runs to 15 residues. Method: immunoSEQ multiplex PCR; TCRdb's copy keeps in-frame clones and lacks some. The sample consists of 170,000 or so clones, under 95% of them appearing once. The data derive from a study of control samples from healthy donors and cancer patients. Sample: blood. The V gene is TRBV9, the J gene TRBJ2-5, with D perhaps assigned TRBD1 or TRBD2 (7 bases each). The TCR originated in a woman under 30 in good health. CDR3 protein: CATNQGGSGVETQYF. The CDR3 bases are TGTGCCACTAACCAGGGGGGGAGTGGGGTCGAGACCCAGTACTTC.